One sample yielded the 10 T cell receptor beta chains listed below, sequenced in a study of blood T cell repertoires in COVID-19. Only in-frame clones appear in the TCRdb table, and some are missing; sequencing was by immunoSEQ multiplex PCR. In the table there are 200,000 to 250,000 clones, approximately 89% of which are singletons. The sample taken for sequencing was PBMCs or T cells enriched from blood (not recorded which). These receptors originate from a woman in her thirties who had been exposed to COVID-19.

The chain has TRBV10-3 and TRBJ2-7, with a tentative D call TRBD2 (5 bases). The germline V gene encodes CDR1 ENHRY and CDR2 SYGVKD. Trimming left V 2 bases short and J 1 base short, with 9 bases between. The CDR3 runs 14 residues. CDR3 DNA sequence: TGTGCCATCAGTGAGCGCGGGTTGTCCTACGAGCAGTACTTC. It yields the protein CAISERGLSYEQYF.

The table lists this clone with a count of one. The gene calls are TRBV2 and TRBJ2-4; TRBD1 matches at 11 bases. This CDR3 region has 15 residues. From germline, CDR1 is SNHLY and CDR2 FYNNEI. The trim removed 7 bases at V and 0 bases at J, leaving 2 bases unmatched. The CDR3 nucleotides read TGTGCCAGCAAGGGACAGGGGGTAGCCAAAAACATTCAGTACTTC. Its translation is CASKGQGVAKNIQYF.

This chain links TRBV7-3 with TRBJ1-2, with D maybe TRBD1 (6 bases). Germline-derived CDR1 and CDR2 are SGHTA and FQGTGA. This CDR3 is built from 16 residues. Trimming removed 5 bases from V and 0 bases from J, with 16 bases in between. CDR3 DNA sequence: TGTGCCAGCAGCCGTGTCTGGGACACTGCTAACTATGGCTACACCTTC. Protein sequence: CASSRVWDTANYGYTF.

This chain connects TRBV4-1 to TRBJ2-7, with 9 bases that match TRBD2. This CDR3 has 18 amino acids. CDR1 is MGHRA and CDR2 is YSYEKL in the germline V gene. J lost 4 bases, V lost 4 bases, and 17 bases had no gene match. Here the CDR3 DNA reads TGCGCCAGCAGCCCGACCTTCCCGAATAGCGGGAGAGCTTACGAGCAGTACTTC. Amino acids: CASSPTFPNSGRAYEQYF.

A single count supports this clone. The chain has TRBV19 and TRBJ2-1; 7 bases agree with TRBD2. This CDR3 comprises 14 residues. The junction had 5 bases not matched to a gene; V was cut back by 5 bases and J by 4 bases. CDR1 is LNHDA, CDR2 SQIVND, per germline (reference sequence). The CDR3 region is CASSFLADYNEQFF. The CDR3 DNA is TGTGCCAGTAGTTTCCTAGCGGATTACAATGAGCAGTTCTTC.

The V and J genes are TRBV6-5 and TRBJ1-2; unclear D gene. CDR1 and CDR2 (germline): MNHEY, SVGAGI. This CDR3 is 14 amino acids long. V was pared by 8 bases and J by 5 bases, with 18 bases between. CDR3 protein: CASGNSGRTYGYTF. The CDR3 DNA reads TGTGCCAGCGGAAACTCCGGGAGGACTTATGGCTACACCTTC.

The chain couples TRBV15 to TRBJ1-2, with D perhaps TRBD1 (6 bases). In germline, CDR1 is LNHNV, CDR2 YYDKDF (reference sequence). This CDR3 is 14 amino acids long. Trimming took off 0 bases at V and 4 bases at J, with 9 bases between the two ends. CDR3 residues: CATSRDWTAYGYTF. For the CDR3, the DNA is TGTGCCACCAGCAGAGATTGGACAGCCTATGGCTACACCTTC.

The chain links TRBV5-1 to TRBJ2-3; 7 positions match TRBD1. Germline assignment: CDR1 SGHRS and CDR2 YFSETQ. The CDR3 length is 14 residues. The junction had 9 bases not matched to a gene; V was cut back by 4 bases and J by 7 bases. CDR3 nucleotides: TGCGCCAGCAGCAGGGTGGGACAGAGGCATACGCAGTATTTT. Its protein is CASSRVGQRHTQYF.

The chain uses TRBV6-5 and TRBJ1-5, with D maybe TRBD1 (5 bases). This CDR3 region has 14 residues. V gave up 4 bases and J gave up 7 bases, with 14 bases separating them. Germline V CDR1 and CDR2: MNHEY, SVGAGI. DNA of the CDR3: TGTGCCAGCAGTTCGGACGGGACTAGGCAGCCCCAGCATTTT. Translation: CASSSDGTRQPQHF.

The CDR3 sequence: CASSLDGGKNTGELFF. CDR3 DNA sequence: TGTGCCAGCAGCTTAGATGGGGGCAAAAACACCGGGGAGCTGTTTTTT. The chain is built from TRBV11-3 and TRBJ2-2, with a tentative D call TRBD1 (6 bases). The CDR3 has 16 residues. V dropped 0 bases and J dropped 2 bases, with 10 bases sitting between them. From germline, CDR1 is SGHNT and CDR2 YENEEA.